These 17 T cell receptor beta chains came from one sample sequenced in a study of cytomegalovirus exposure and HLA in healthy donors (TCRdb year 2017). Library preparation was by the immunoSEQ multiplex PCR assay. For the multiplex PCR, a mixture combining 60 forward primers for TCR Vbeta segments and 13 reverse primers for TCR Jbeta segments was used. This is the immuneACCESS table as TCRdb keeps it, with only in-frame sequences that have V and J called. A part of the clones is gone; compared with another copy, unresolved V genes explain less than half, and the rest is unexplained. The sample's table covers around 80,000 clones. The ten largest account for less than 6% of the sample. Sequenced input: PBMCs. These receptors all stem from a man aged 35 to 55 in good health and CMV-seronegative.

In DNA form, the CDR3 reads TGTGCCAGCACCCTTGGCAGGGGACACAACACTGAAGCTTTCTTT. Translating gives CASTLGRGHNTEAFF. The V gene is TRBV6-6, the J gene TRBJ1-1, with a weak D call TRBD1 (6 bases). The length of the CDR3 is 15 residues. Germline lookup yields CDR1 MNHNY and CDR2 SVGAGI (reference sequence). V shed 7 bases and J shed 2 bases, with 17 bases lying between them.

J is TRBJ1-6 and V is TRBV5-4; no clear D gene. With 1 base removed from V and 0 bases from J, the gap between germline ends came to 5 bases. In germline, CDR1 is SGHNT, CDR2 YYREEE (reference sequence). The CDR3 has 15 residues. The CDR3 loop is CASSLKSSYNSPLHF. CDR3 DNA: TGTGCCAGCAGCTTGAAGAGCTCCTATAATTCACCCCTCCACTTT.

CDR3 DNA sequence: TGTGCCAGCAGTTTAGTCGGGAGGGCCGGCACAGATACGCAGTATTTT. This sequence encodes CASSLVGRAGTDTQYF. This chain joins TRBV27 and TRBJ2-3, with 8 nucleotides matching TRBD2. This CDR3 contains 16 residues. The germline CDR1 and CDR2 sequences are MNHEY and SMNVEV (reference sequence). V shed 2 bases, J shed 1 base, and the junction held 5 bases outside the gene matches.

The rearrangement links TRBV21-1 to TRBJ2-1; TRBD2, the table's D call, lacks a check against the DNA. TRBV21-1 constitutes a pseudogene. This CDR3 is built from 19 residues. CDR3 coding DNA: TGTGCCAGCAGCAAAAATCTGGTGCGGGGGGGCCGCCCTTACAATGAGCAGTTCTTC. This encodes CASSKNLVRGGRPYNEQFF.

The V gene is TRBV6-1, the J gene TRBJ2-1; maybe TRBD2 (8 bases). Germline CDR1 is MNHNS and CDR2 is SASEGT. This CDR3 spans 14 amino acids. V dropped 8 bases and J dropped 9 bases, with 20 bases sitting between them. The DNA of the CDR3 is TGTGCCAGCTTAGCGGGGCCCCAGGGGGTTGAGCAGTTCTTC. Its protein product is CASLAGPQGVEQFF.

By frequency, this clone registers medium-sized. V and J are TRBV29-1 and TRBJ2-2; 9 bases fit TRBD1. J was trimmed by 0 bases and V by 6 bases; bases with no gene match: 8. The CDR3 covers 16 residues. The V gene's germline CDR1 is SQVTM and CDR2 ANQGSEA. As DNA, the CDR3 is TGCAGCGTGGGTACAGGGGGCGCCGCGAACACCGGGGAGCTGTTTTTT. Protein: CSVGTGGAANTGELFF.

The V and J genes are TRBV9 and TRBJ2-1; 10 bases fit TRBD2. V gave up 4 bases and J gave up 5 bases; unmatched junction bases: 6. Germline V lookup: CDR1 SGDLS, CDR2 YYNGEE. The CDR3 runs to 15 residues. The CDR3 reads CASSTSGRAHNEQFF. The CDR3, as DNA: TGTGCCAGCAGCACCAGCGGGAGGGCCCACAATGAGCAGTTCTTC.

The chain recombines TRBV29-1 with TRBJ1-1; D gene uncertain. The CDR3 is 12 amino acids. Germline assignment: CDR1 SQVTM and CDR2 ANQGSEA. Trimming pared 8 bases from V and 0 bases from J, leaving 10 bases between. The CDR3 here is CSPLEVNTEAFF. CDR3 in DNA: TGCAGCCCATTGGAGGTGAACACTGAAGCTTTCTTT.

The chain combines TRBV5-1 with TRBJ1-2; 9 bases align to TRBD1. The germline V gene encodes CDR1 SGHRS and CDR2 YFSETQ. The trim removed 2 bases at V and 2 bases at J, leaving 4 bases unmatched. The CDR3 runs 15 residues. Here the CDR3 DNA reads TGCGCCAGCAGCTTCGGGGACAGGGAGAACTATGGCTACACCTTC. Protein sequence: CASSFGDRENYGYTF.

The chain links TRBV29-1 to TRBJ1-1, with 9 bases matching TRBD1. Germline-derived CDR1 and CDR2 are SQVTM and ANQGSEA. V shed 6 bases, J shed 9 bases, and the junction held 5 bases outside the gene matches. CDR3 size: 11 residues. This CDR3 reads CSVTTGGKAFF. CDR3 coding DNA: TGCAGCGTGACGACAGGGGGTAAAGCTTTCTTT.

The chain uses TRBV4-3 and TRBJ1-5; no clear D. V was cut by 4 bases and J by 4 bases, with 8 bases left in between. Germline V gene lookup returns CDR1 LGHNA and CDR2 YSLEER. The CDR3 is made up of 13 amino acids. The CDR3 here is CASSPRRNQPQHF. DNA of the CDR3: TGCGCCAGCAGCCCCCGGAGAAATCAGCCCCAGCATTTT.

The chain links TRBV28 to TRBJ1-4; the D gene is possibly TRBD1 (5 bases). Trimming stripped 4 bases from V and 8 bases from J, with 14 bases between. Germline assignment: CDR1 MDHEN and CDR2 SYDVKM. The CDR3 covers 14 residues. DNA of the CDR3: TGTGCCAGCAGTTCCACGGGGGTGGGAGAAAAACTGTTTTTT. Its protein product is CASSSTGVGEKLFF.

The CDR3 DNA reads as TGTGCCAGCAGCGCTGGCAGGGTATCTAGTTCCTACGAGCAGTACTTC. Protein sequence: CASSAGRVSSSYEQYF. The gene calls are TRBV5-4 and TRBJ2-7; maybe TRBD1 (5 bases). CDR1 is SGHNT, CDR2 YYREEE, per germline (reference sequence). V lost 4 bases to trimming and J lost 1 base, with 18 bases between them. The CDR3 runs 16 residues.

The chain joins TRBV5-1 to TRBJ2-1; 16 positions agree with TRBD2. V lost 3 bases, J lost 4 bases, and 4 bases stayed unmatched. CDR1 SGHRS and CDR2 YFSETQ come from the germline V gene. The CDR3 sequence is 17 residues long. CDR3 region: CASSSGLAGGQYNEQFF. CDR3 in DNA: TGCGCCAGCAGCTCGGGACTAGCGGGAGGGCAGTACAATGAGCAGTTCTTC. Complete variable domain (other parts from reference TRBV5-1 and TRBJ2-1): KAGVTQTPRYLIKTRGQQVTLSCSPISGHRSVSWYQQTPGQGLQFLFEYFSETQRNKGNFPGRFSGRQFSNSRSEMNVSTLELGDSALYLCASSSGLAGGQYNEQFFGPGTRLTVL.

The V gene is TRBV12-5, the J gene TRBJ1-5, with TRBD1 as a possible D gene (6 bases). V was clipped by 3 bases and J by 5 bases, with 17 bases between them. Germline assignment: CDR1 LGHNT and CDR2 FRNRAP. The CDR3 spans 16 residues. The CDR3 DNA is TGTGCTAGTGGTTTAGAAACAGGGAGGGTAGATCAGCCCCAGCATTTT. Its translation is CASGLETGRVDQPQHF.

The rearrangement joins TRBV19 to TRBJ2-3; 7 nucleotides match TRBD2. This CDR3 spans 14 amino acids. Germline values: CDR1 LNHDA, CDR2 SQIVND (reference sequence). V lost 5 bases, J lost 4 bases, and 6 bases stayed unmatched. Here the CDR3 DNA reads TGTGCCAGTAGTCCTCTCCGGGGGGCAGATACGCAGTATTTT. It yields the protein CASSPLRGADTQYF.

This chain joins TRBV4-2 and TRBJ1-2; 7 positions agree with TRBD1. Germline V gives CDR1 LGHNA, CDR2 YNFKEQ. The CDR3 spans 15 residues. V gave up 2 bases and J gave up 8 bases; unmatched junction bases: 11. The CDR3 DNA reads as TGTGCCAGCAGCCAACAAAACAGACAGGGAGCAGGCTACACCTTC. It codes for CASSQQNRQGAGYTF.